Shown below are 2 T cell receptor beta chains from a single sample sequenced in a study of memory CD4+ T cells and cytomegalovirus serostatus (dated by TCRdb to the late 2010s). The library was prepared using the immunoSEQ multiplex PCR assay. TCRdb holds this immuneACCESS table with in-frame rearrangements only. Some clones are missing; in checked studies, unresolved V genes explain under half, and the rest has no known cause. Within this sample are some 56,000 clones, with roughly 82% of them counted one time only. Approximately 0.44% of the sample is taken by the ten largest. Single viable CD3+CD4+CD8-CD45RO+ cells were sorted as memory CD4+ T cells on a FACSAria II. Material for sequencing was memory CD4+ T cells from blood. Source of these receptors: an adult in good health and CMV-seronegative.

The chain joins TRBV6-6 to TRBJ1-1; D uncertain. CDR1 and CDR2 (germline): MNHNY, SVGAGI (reference sequence). This CDR3 is built from 14 residues. Trimming removed 8 bases from V and 1 base from J, with 14 bases in between. The chain's CDR3 is CASGRAEANTEAFF. As DNA, the CDR3 is TGTGCCAGCGGCCGCGCGGAAGCGAACACTGAAGCTTTCTTT.

This chain uses TRBV6-5 with TRBJ1-2, with 7 positions matching TRBD1. The CDR3 runs to 15 residues. Germline-derived CDR1 and CDR2 are MNHEY and SVGAGI. The ends lost 7 bases at V and 1 base at J; junction bases unmatched: 9. This CDR3 reads CASTPTPGGNYGYTF. As DNA, the CDR3 is TGTGCCAGCACCCCAACCCCAGGGGGTAACTATGGCTACACCTTC.